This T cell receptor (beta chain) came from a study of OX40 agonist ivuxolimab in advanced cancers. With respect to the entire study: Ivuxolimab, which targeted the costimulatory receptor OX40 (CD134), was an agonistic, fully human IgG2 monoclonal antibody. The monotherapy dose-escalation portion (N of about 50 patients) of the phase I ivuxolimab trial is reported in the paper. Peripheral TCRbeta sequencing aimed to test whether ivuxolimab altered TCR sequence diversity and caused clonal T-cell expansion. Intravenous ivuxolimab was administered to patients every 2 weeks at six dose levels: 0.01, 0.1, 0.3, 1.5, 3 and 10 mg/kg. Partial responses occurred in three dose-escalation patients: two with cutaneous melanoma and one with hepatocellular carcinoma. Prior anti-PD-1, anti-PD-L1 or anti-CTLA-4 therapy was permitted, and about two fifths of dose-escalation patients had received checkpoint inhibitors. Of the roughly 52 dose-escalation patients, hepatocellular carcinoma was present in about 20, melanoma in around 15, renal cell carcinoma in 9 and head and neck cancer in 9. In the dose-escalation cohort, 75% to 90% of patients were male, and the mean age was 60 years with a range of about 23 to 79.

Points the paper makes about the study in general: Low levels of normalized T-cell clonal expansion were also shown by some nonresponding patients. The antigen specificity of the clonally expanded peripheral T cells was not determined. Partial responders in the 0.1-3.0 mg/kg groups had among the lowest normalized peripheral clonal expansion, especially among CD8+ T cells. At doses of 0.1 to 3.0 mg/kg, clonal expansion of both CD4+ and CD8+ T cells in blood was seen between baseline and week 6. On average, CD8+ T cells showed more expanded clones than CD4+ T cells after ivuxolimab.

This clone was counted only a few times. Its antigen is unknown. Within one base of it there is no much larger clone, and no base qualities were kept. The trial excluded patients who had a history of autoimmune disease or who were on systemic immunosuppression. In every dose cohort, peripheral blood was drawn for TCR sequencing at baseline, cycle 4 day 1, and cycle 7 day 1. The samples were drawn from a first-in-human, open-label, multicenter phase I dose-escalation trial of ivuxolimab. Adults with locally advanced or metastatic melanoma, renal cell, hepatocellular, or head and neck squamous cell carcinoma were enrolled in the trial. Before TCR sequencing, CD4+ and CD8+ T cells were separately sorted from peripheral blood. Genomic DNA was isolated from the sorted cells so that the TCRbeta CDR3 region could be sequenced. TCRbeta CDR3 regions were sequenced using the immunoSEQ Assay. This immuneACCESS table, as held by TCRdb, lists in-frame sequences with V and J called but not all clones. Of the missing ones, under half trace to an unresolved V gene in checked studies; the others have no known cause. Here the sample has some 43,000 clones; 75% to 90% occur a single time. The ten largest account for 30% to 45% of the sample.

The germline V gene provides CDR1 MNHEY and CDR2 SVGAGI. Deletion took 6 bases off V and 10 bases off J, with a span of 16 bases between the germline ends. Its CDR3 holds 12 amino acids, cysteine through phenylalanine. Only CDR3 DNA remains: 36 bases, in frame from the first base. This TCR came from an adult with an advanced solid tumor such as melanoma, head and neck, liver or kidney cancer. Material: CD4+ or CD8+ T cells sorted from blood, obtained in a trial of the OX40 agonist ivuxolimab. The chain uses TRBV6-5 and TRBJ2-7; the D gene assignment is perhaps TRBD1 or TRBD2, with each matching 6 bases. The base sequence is TGTGCCAGCAGGGGGGGCAAAGGGTCCCAGTACTTC. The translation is CASRGGKGSQYF.